These 28 T cell receptor beta chains originate from one sample sequenced in a study of blood T cell repertoires in COVID-19. Using immunoSEQ multiplex PCR, the repertoire was profiled, and TCRdb retains in-frame clones only, with some absent. This repertoire shows approximately 200,000 clones, about 87% found once; its top ten account for 6.2%. The sample comprised peripheral blood. These receptors came from a man aged 60 to 69 who had recovered from COVID-19.

This clone was seen many times. The CDR3 nucleotides read TGTGCCAGCAGCGGCCGGGACAACTCCTACGAGCAGTACTTC. Its protein product is CASSGRDNSYEQYF. The chain links TRBV9 to TRBJ2-7, with D possibly matching TRBD1 (6 bases). Per the germline V gene, CDR1 is SGDLS and CDR2 is YYNGEE. The ends were cut back, 3 bases at V and 0 bases at J, with 10 bases in the middle. The length of the CDR3 is 14 residues.

The V call is TRBV9, the J call TRBJ2-5, with 7 bases that match TRBD2. CDR3 length equals 16 residues. From germline, CDR1 is SGDLS and CDR2 YYNGEE. V was pared by 3 bases and J by 3 bases, with 11 bases of the junction left unmatched. The CDR3 is CASSALGGMRKETQYF. In nucleotides, the CDR3 is TGTGCCAGCAGCGCCCTCGGGGGGATGAGGAAAGAGACCCAGTACTTC.

This chain uses TRBV6-5 with TRBJ2-7; possibly TRBD1 for D (6 bases). This CDR3 has 13 residues. V was cut by 5 bases and J by 6 bases, with 14 bases left in between. Germline V gene lookup returns CDR1 MNHEY and CDR2 SVGAGI. CDR3 loop: CASSQGTPPEQYF. DNA for the CDR3: TGTGCCAGCAGTCAGGGGACACCCCCCGAGCAGTACTTC.

This rearrangement joins TRBV15 to TRBJ2-7; 7 bases agree with TRBD2. Germline values: CDR1 LNHNV, CDR2 YYDKDF (reference sequence). The junction had 4 bases not matched to a gene; V was cut back by 5 bases and J by 6 bases. The CDR3 runs 12 residues. CDR3: CATSPPGGEQYF. CDR3 coding DNA: TGTGCCACCAGCCCTCCGGGGGGCGAGCAGTACTTC.

V usage is TRBV7-9 and J usage is TRBJ2-3; TRBD1 is a possible D gene (5 bases). The CDR3 is 12 amino acids. Germline values: CDR1 SEHNR, CDR2 FQNEAQ (reference sequence). V lost 4 bases, J lost 7 bases, and 9 bases lay in between. The CDR3 sequence is CASSWGLNTQYF. The CDR3 DNA reads TGTGCCAGCAGCTGGGGCTTGAATACGCAGTATTTT.

V usage is TRBV7-2 and J usage is TRBJ1-2, with D tentatively TRBD1 (6 bases). Trimming took off 7 bases at V and 8 bases at J, with 20 bases between the two ends. Germline V gene lookup returns CDR1 SGHTA and CDR2 FQGNSA. The CDR3 spans 14 residues. CDR3 in amino acids: CASIRGEVVNGYTF. CDR3 nucleotide sequence: TGTGCCAGCATCAGGGGTGAGGTGGTTAACGGCTACACCTTC.

This chain links TRBV9 with TRBJ1-2; D is possibly TRBD1 (6 bases). CDR3 size: 15 residues. Germline V gene lookup returns CDR1 SGDLS and CDR2 YYNGEE. Trimming stripped 2 bases from V and 6 bases from J, with 17 bases between. The CDR3: CASSVNQQGRDGYTF. The DNA of the CDR3 is TGTGCCAGCAGCGTGAATCAACAGGGTCGAGATGGCTACACCTTC.

The table lists this clone with a count of one. Other DNA sequences within the sample encode an identical CDR3. The rearrangement uses TRBV3-1 (or the pseudogene TRBV3-2) and TRBJ2-5, with D possibly TRBD2 on 6 matching bases. Germline CDR1 LGHDT, CDR2 YNNKEL (reference sequence). The CDR3 spans 12 residues. V lost 4 bases and J lost 5, with 8 bases in between. In nucleotides, the CDR3 is TGTGCCAGCAGCCCCCGGGGGGAGACCCAGTACTTC. Its translation is CASSPRGETQYF.

The gene calls are TRBV30 and TRBJ2-7; 8 nucleotides match TRBD1. Germline V CDR1 and CDR2: GTSNPN, SVGIG (reference sequence). CDR3 length: 13 amino acids. The V gene end was trimmed by 7 bases and the J gene end by 2 bases; junction bases not matched to a gene: 7. The CDR3: CAYRDRTTYEQYF. The CDR3 coding sequence is TGTGCCTACCGGGACAGGACAACCTACGAGCAGTACTTC. The whole variable domain, filled in from reference TRBV30 and TRBJ2-7, reads SQTIHQWPATLVQPVGSPLSLECTVEGTSNPNLYWYRQAAGRGLQLLFYSVGIGQISSEVPQNLSASRPQDRQFILSSKKLLLSDSGFYLCAYRDRTTYEQYFGPGTRLTVT.

In its sample, this clone was seen once. V and J are TRBV15 and TRBJ1-5; D unresolved. CDR1 and CDR2 (germline): LNHNV, YYDKDF (reference sequence). Trimming removed 5 bases at V and 0 bases at J, with 11 bases between. CDR3 length equals 15 residues. CDR3 DNA sequence: TGTGCCACCAGCCTCGGAGGCGGTAGCAATCAGCCCCAGCATTTT. Residues: CATSLGGGSNQPQHF.

The chain employs TRBV5-1 and TRBJ2-7, with TRBD1 matching over 8 bases. The CDR3 spans 14 residues. Germline V gives CDR1 SGHRS, CDR2 YFSETQ. J was trimmed by 6 bases and V by 4 bases; bases with no gene match: 9. CDR3 DNA: TGCGCCAGCAGCAGCGGACAGGGATCAAGCGAGCAGTACTTC. It yields the protein CASSSGQGSSEQYF. Full variable domain (outside the CDR3, taken from reference TRBV5-1 and TRBJ2-7): KAGVTQTPRYLIKTRGQQVTLSCSPISGHRSVSWYQQTPGQGLQFLFEYFSETQRNKGNFPGRFSGRQFSNSRSEMNVSTLELGDSALYLCASSSGQGSSEQYFGPGTRLTVT.

The gene calls are TRBV28 and TRBJ1-2; D might be TRBD1 (6 bases). The ends were cut back, 3 bases at V and 5 bases at J, with 10 bases in the middle. Germline V gives CDR1 MDHEN, CDR2 SYDVKM. This CDR3 region has 13 residues. CDR3 in DNA: TGTGCCAGCAGTTTGGGGGCCCCATATGGCTACACCTTC. It encodes CASSLGAPYGYTF.

The V and J genes are TRBV19 and TRBJ2-2; D uncertain. This CDR3 contains 15 residues. The germline gives CDR1 LNHDA, CDR2 SQIVND (reference sequence). The V gene lost 1 base and the J gene lost 2 bases, with 8 bases spanning the gap. As DNA, the CDR3 is TGTGCCAGTAGTATAGCGCAAACTAACACCGGGGAGCTGTTTTTT. As protein: CASSIAQTNTGELFF.

The chain has TRBV7-3 and TRBJ2-4; the match to TRBD1 covers 12 bases. The J segment lost 8 bases and the V segment lost 2 bases, leaving 4 bases of the junction unmatched. This CDR3 contains 15 residues. Looked up from germline, CDR1 is SGHTA and CDR2 is FQGTGA. CDR3 in DNA: TGTGCCAGCAGCTTAGGGGGACAGGGGGCATACATTCAGTACTTC. It codes for CASSLGGQGAYIQYF.

The chain uses TRBV7-3 and TRBJ2-3, with D maybe TRBD1 (5 bases). This CDR3 spans 13 amino acids. CDR1 and CDR2 from the germline V gene are SGHTA and FQGTGA. V was clipped by 7 bases and J by 4 bases, with 12 bases between them. CDR3 region: CASKISGSDTQYF. DNA of the CDR3: TGTGCCAGCAAGATCTCAGGGTCAGATACGCAGTATTTT.

CDR3 bases: TGTGCCAGCAGCGAGGGACTTCAAACCTACAATGAGCAGTTCTTC. This gives the protein CASSEGLQTYNEQFF. This chain uses TRBV7-2 with TRBJ2-1; D might be TRBD2 (6 bases). Germline CDR1 SGHTA, CDR2 FQGNSA. V dropped 5 bases and J dropped 2 bases, with 13 bases sitting between them. The CDR3 totals 15 residues.

This sequence joins TRBV2 and TRBJ1-1; D unresolved. Trimming cost V 0 bases and J 11 bases, with 10 bases left between them. This CDR3 is 12 amino acids long. Per germline, CDR1 SNHLY and CDR2 FYNNEI. The CDR3, as DNA: TGTGCCAGCAGTGAAGCTTTCTGGGAGGCTTTCTTT. Translation: CASSEAFWEAFF.

The chain has TRBV6-6 and TRBJ2-1; D remains ambiguous. V was shortened by 5 bases and J by 9 bases, with 11 bases between the two germline ends. The CDR3 is 12 amino acids. CDR1 and CDR2 (germline): MNHNY, SVGAGI (reference sequence). The CDR3 sequence is CASSKREVEQFF. CDR3 bases: TGTGCCAGCAGTAAACGCGAGGTTGAGCAGTTCTTC.

The chain has TRBV7-3 and TRBJ1-5; 8 bases map to TRBD1. From germline, CDR1 is SGHTA and CDR2 FQGTGA. The CDR3 extends over 16 amino acids. With V trimmed by 5 bases and J by 1 base, 7 bases remained unmatched. Here the CDR3 DNA reads TGTGCCAGCAGCCCCTGGGACAGGCCCAGCAATCAGCCCCAGCATTTT. Its translation is CASSPWDRPSNQPQHF.

The chain joins TRBV14 to TRBJ2-7; no firm D call. The V end lost 0 bases, the J end lost 6 bases, and 15 bases lay between the germline ends. The CDR3 is made up of 15 amino acids. Germline V gene sequence: CDR1 SGHDN, CDR2 FVKESK. CDR3 nucleotides: TGTGCCAGCAGCCAAGATCCCCCTGGGTGGGCCGAGCAGTACTTC. Encoded protein: CASSQDPPGWAEQYF.

This chain connects TRBV6-5 to TRBJ2-1; possibly TRBD1 for D (5 bases). V was trimmed by 10 bases and J by 9 bases, leaving 22 bases between them. This CDR3 region has 14 residues. Germline V gene data show CDR1 as MNHEY and CDR2 as SVGAGI. CDR3 region: CATKGLLTTGEQFF. The CDR3 nucleotides are TGTGCCACCAAGGGGCTCCTAACCACAGGTGAGCAGTTCTTC.

This rearrangement joins TRBV2 to TRBJ2-7; possibly TRBD1 for D (6 bases). The germline V gene encodes CDR1 SNHLY and CDR2 FYNNEI. Trimming removed 6 bases from V and 4 bases from J, with 19 bases in between. This CDR3 has 15 amino acids. The CDR3 protein is CASRYQGSRSYEQYF. DNA for the CDR3: TGTGCCAGCAGGTACCAGGGGTCTAGATCTTACGAGCAGTACTTC.

This sequence joins TRBV7-2 and TRBJ1-6; TRBD1 matches at 9 bases. Germline V gives CDR1 SGHTA, CDR2 FQGNSA. V lost 3 bases to trimming and J lost 11 bases; unmatched junction nucleotides: 11. The CDR3 is 16 residues long. The CDR3 loop reads CASSFKTGTGSAPLHF. Here the CDR3 DNA reads TGTGCCAGCAGCTTCAAGACCGGGACAGGGTCCGCACCCCTCCACTTT.

J is TRBJ2-1 and V is TRBV10-3; 8 positions agree with TRBD1. CDR3 length: 12 amino acids. Germline V CDR1 and CDR2: ENHRY, SYGVKD. Germline trimming cut 11 bases from V and 6 bases from J; bases unmatched to any gene: 6. Here the CDR3 DNA reads TGTGCCTCTCGGACAGGGAGCAATGAGCAGTTCTTC. It translates to CASRTGSNEQFF.

CDR3: CASSLDGGNYNEQFF. In nucleotides, the CDR3 is TGTGCCAGCAGCTTAGATGGGGGGAACTACAATGAGCAGTTCTTC. V usage is TRBV7-9 and J usage is TRBJ2-1; possible D gene TRBD2, 6 bases. Germline lookup yields CDR1 SEHNR and CDR2 FQNEAQ (reference sequence). The V and J ends lost 1 base and 3 bases respectively, with 10 bases between them. The CDR3 covers 15 residues.

The chain has TRBV14 and TRBJ2-3, with TRBD2 identical over 10 bases. Germline CDR1 and CDR2: SGHDN and FVKESK. The CDR3 has 16 amino acids. With 4 bases clipped from V and 2 bases from J, the junction kept 6 bases outside the gene matches. CDR3 in DNA: TGTGCCAGCAGCCCAATAGCGGGGGGCCTCACAGATACGCAGTATTTT. Its protein is CASSPIAGGLTDTQYF.

V is TRBV24-1 and J is TRBJ2-2; 8 bases fit TRBD1. Trimming took 8 bases from V and 5 from J; bases not matched to a gene: 9. Germline CDR1 is KGHDR and CDR2 is SFDVKD. There are 15 residues in the CDR3. The CDR3, as DNA: TGTGCCACCATAGGGACTCGGGACAGGACCGGGGAGCTGTTTTTT. Encoded protein: CATIGTRDRTGELFF.

This clone has a single count. The V and J genes are TRBV15 and TRBJ2-2; a weak D match, TRBD2 (5 bases). The ends were cut back, 3 bases at V and 6 bases at J, with 8 bases in the middle. CDR1 and CDR2 from the germline V gene are LNHNV and YYDKDF (reference sequence). This CDR3 is 13 amino acids long. The CDR3 nucleotides are TGTGCCACCAGCAGGAGAGGGTCCGGGGAGCTGTTTTTT. Its translation is CATSRRGSGELFF.